The 26 T cell receptor beta chains below all came from one sample that was sequenced in a study of cytomegalovirus exposure and HLA in healthy donors. PCR primers comprised 60 Vbeta and 13 Jbeta primers. Profiled with immunoSEQ multiplex PCR; TCRdb holds only in-frame clones, not every one. The repertoire includes tens of thousands of clones, roughly 80% of them detected once, and around 2.5% sits in the top ten. Sequences were obtained from PBMCs. These receptors were collected from a man between 50 and 59 years old in good health and CMV-seronegative.

The J gene is TRBJ1-6, the V gene TRBV7-2, with TRBD1 as a possible D gene (6 bases). The length of the CDR3 is 16 residues. Trimming pared 5 bases from V and 3 bases from J, leaving 14 bases between. The germline V gene encodes CDR1 SGHTA and CDR2 FQGNSA. The DNA for the CDR3 is TGTGCCAGCAGCCCCGGACAGTGGAACTATAATTCACCCCTCCACTTT. Translated: CASSPGQWNYNSPLHF.

The chain carries TRBV11-3 and TRBJ2-1; 9 bases fit TRBD1. This CDR3 is built from 16 residues. The germline V gene encodes CDR1 SGHNT and CDR2 YENEEA. After removal of 0 bases from V and 5 bases from J, the junction contained 5 bases not matched to a gene. The CDR3 DNA reads TGTGCCAGCAGCTTAGAGGGGACAGGGAGCCACAATGAGCAGTTCTTC. This translates into CASSLEGTGSHNEQFF. The full variable domain, in which reference TRBV11-3 and TRBJ2-1 provide the parts outside the CDR3, is EAGVVQSPRYKIIEKKQPVAFWCNPISGHNTLYWYLQNLGQGPELLIRYENEEAVDDSQLPKDRFSAERLKGVDSTLKIQPAELGDSAVYLCASSLEGTGSHNEQFFGPGTRLTVL.

The V gene is TRBV7-2, the J gene TRBJ2-7, with TRBD2 matching over 11 bases. This CDR3 has 17 amino acids. Unmatched junction bases numbered 11, after V lost 4 bases and J lost 3 bases. Per germline, CDR1 SGHTA and CDR2 FQGNSA. CDR3 DNA sequence: TGTGCCAGCAGCTCACAGCTTACTAGCGGGAGTTACTACGAGCAGTACTTC. It codes for CASSSQLTSGSYYEQYF.

The chain uses TRBV2 and TRBJ1-2, with 10 nucleotides matching TRBD1. Losses at the gene ends were 8 bases for V and 6 bases for J; bases not matched to a gene: 9. This CDR3 contains 14 residues. Germline CDR1 is SNHLY and CDR2 is FYNNEI. Here the CDR3 DNA reads TGTGCCAGCGGGCGGGACAGGGGAAGGGATGGCTACACCTTC. It codes for CASGRDRGRDGYTF. The full variable domain, in which reference TRBV2 and TRBJ1-2 provide the parts outside the CDR3, is EPEVTQTPSHQVTQMGQEVILRCVPISNHLYFYWYRQILGQKVEFLVSFYNNEISEKSEIFDDQFSVERPDGSNFTLKIRSTKLEDSAMYFCASGRDRGRDGYTFGSGTRLTVV.

As DNA, the CDR3 is TGTGCCAGCAGCTCATTAGGGGCTGGTTATCACACCTTC. It is translated as CASSSLGAGYHTF. J is TRBJ1-2 and V is TRBV14; tentative D call: TRBD1 (5 bases). The V gene's germline CDR1 is SGHDN and CDR2 FVKESK. CDR3 length: 13 amino acids. The V and J ends lost 5 bases and 12 bases respectively, with 19 bases between them.

The J gene is TRBJ2-7, the V gene TRBV14; D perhaps matches TRBD2 (5 bases). V lost 1 base and J 3 bases, leaving 10 bases between the germline ends. The CDR3 extends over 14 amino acids. Germline V gene data show CDR1 as SGHDN and CDR2 as FVKESK. CDR3 sequence: CASSQVNGDYEQYF. Here the CDR3 DNA reads TGTGCCAGCAGCCAAGTGAACGGGGACTACGAGCAGTACTTC.

The CDR3 DNA sequence: TGTGCCACCAGCAGATCAAGTCCAGGGGCTGGAAACACCATATATTTT. This encodes CATSRSSPGAGNTIYF. The chain joins TRBV15 to TRBJ1-3; a possible D gene is TRBD1 (6 bases). Germline V gene sequence: CDR1 LNHNV, CDR2 YYDKDF (reference sequence). This CDR3 region has 16 residues. V gave up 2 bases and J gave up 2 bases, with 13 bases separating them. The complete variable domain, with remaining parts taken from reference TRBV15 and TRBJ1-3, reads DAMVIQNPRYQVTQFGKPVTLSCSQTLNHNVMYWYQQKSSQAPKLLFHYYDKDFNNEADTPDNFQSRRPNTSFCFLDIRSPGLGDTAMYLCATSRSSPGAGNTIYFGEGSWLTVV.

The V gene is TRBV30, the J gene TRBJ2-5; D is undetermined. Trimming cost V 0 bases and J 5 bases, with 4 bases left between them. Germline CDR1 and CDR2: GTSNPN and SVGIG (reference sequence). CDR3 size: 11 residues. This chain's CDR3 is CAWSVLETQYF. The CDR3 DNA reads as TGTGCCTGGAGTGTACTTGAGACCCAGTACTTC.

The gene calls are TRBV30 and TRBJ2-7; weak D call: TRBD2 (7 bases). CDR3 length: 13 residues. Germline assignment: CDR1 GTSNPN and CDR2 SVGIG (reference sequence). V shed 2 bases and J shed 3 bases, with 11 bases lying between them. CDR3 coding DNA: TGTGCCTGGAGTCGGGGGGCGGGCTACGAGCAGTACTTC. It encodes CAWSRGAGYEQYF.

The chain combines TRBV9 with TRBJ1-6; 9 positions agree with TRBD1. The CDR3 sequence is 14 residues long. Looked up from germline, CDR1 is SGDLS and CDR2 is YYNGEE. V shed 7 bases, J shed 7 bases, and the junction held 6 bases outside the gene matches. CDR3 nucleotides: TGTGCCAGCCGCCCGGGACAGGGAAATTCACCCCTCCACTTT. Translating gives CASRPGQGNSPLHF.

This chain joins TRBV14 and TRBJ2-5; 7 bases are shared with TRBD1. Germline V lookup: CDR1 SGHDN, CDR2 FVKESK. This CDR3 has 13 residues. With V trimmed by 5 bases and J by 5 bases, 5 bases remained unmatched. CDR3 in DNA: TGTGCCAGCAGCGAGGGGGCCCGGGAGACCCAGTACTTC. Translating it yields CASSEGARETQYF. The complete variable domain, with remaining parts taken from reference TRBV14 and TRBJ2-5, reads EAGVTQFPSHSVIEKGQTVTLRCDPISGHDNLYWYRRVMGKEIKFLLHFVKESKQDESGMPNNRFLAERTGGTYSTLKVQPAELEDSGVYFCASSEGARETQYFGPGTRLLVL.

This sequence joins TRBV7-9 and TRBJ1-5; maybe TRBD1 (6 bases). Trimming cost V 4 bases and J 4 bases, with 14 bases left between them. The CDR3 loop spans 15 amino acids. Germline V gives CDR1 SEHNR, CDR2 FQNEAQ (reference sequence). The CDR3 loop is CASSSHREGNQPQHF. Here the CDR3 DNA reads TGTGCCAGCAGCTCCCACAGGGAAGGGAATCAGCCCCAGCATTTT. Using reference TRBV7-9 and TRBJ1-5 for the parts outside the CDR3, the full variable domain is DTGVSQNPRHKITKRGQNVTFRCDPISEHNRLYWYRQTLGQGPEFLTYFQNEAQLEKSRLLSDRFSAERPKGSFSTLEIQRTEQGDSAMYLCASSSHREGNQPQHFGDGTRLSIL.

The chain employs TRBV30 and TRBJ2-2; TRBD2 aligns across 7 bases. The CDR3 length is 14 residues. Germline V gene lookup returns CDR1 GTSNPN and CDR2 SVGIG (reference sequence). V lost 3 bases and J lost 6; bases outside the gene matches: 7. CDR3 sequence reads: CAWRGSGVAGELFF. CDR3 DNA sequence: TGTGCCTGGAGGGGAAGCGGGGTCGCCGGGGAGCTGTTTTTT.

This clone was detected only a few times. The CDR3, as DNA: TGCGCCAGCAGCGGGGGACAGGGCCTAGGGTCACCCCTCCACTTT. Its translation: CASSGGQGLGSPLHF. The chain has TRBV5-1 and TRBJ1-6; 9 bases are a match to TRBD1. V trimming: 4 bases; J trimming: 10 bases; junction bases outside the gene matches: 9. The CDR3 extends over 15 amino acids. Germline assignment: CDR1 SGHRS and CDR2 YFSETQ.

The CDR3 nucleotides are TGTGCCAGCAGTTACCTGGGGGGACAGAGCACCGGGGAGCTGTTTTTT. This encodes CASSYLGGQSTGELFF. This rearrangement joins TRBV28 to TRBJ2-2; D is perhaps TRBD1 (7 bases). V was clipped by 4 bases and J by 4 bases, with 16 bases between them. In germline, CDR1 is MDHEN, CDR2 SYDVKM. This CDR3 has 16 residues.

This clone has more than one count but fewer than ten. The genes are TRBV7-2 and TRBJ2-7; TRBD1 matches at 9 bases. The CDR3 is 14 residues long. Germline assignment: CDR1 SGHTA and CDR2 FQGNSA. V dropped 2 bases and J dropped 5; count of bases not matched to a gene: 4. CDR3 loop: CASSLRDRVDEQYF. CDR3 coding DNA: TGTGCCAGCAGCTTAAGGGACAGGGTCGACGAGCAGTACTTC.

The rearrangement links TRBV6-5 to TRBJ2-5; D call uncertain. The CDR3 covers 16 residues. The ends were cut back, 4 bases at V and 0 bases at J, with 15 bases in the middle. Germline-derived CDR1 and CDR2 are MNHEY and SVGAGI. The CDR3 protein is CASSSRVATNQETQYF. The CDR3 coding sequence is TGTGCCAGCAGTTCCCGAGTGGCAACTAACCAAGAGACCCAGTACTTC.

Only a few counts were recorded for this clone. The J gene is TRBJ2-3, the V gene TRBV6-5; D call uncertain. The CDR3 is 14 residues long. Trimming cost V 1 base and J 4 bases, with 9 bases left between them. CDR1 and CDR2 (germline): MNHEY, SVGAGI. The CDR3 loop is CASSYLQAADTQYF. DNA of the CDR3: TGTGCCAGCAGTTACTTGCAGGCCGCAGATACGCAGTATTTT.

J is TRBJ1-1 and V is TRBV27; D not certain. The germline V and J ends were trimmed by 5 bases and 4 bases, with 11 bases remaining between them. Per the germline V gene, CDR1 is MNHEY and CDR2 is SMNVEV (reference sequence). The CDR3 runs 13 residues. The CDR3 bases are TGTGCCAGCAGTCCCATTGAGAGCACTGAAGCTTTCTTT. This gives the protein CASSPIESTEAFF.

The rearrangement links TRBV2 to TRBJ1-6; D gene uncertain. CDR1 and CDR2 from the germline V gene are SNHLY and FYNNEI. The CDR3 has 15 amino acids. Deletions cut 2 bases from V and 8 bases from J, with 13 bases between. CDR3 sequence reads: CASSERRGTDSPLHF. In DNA form, the CDR3 reads TGTGCCAGCAGTGAAAGGCGGGGTACAGATTCACCCCTCCACTTT.

The chain has TRBV9 and TRBJ1-5; D not resolved. Per germline, CDR1 SGDLS and CDR2 YYNGEE. V lost 0 bases to trimming and J lost 5 bases, with 3 bases between them. The CDR3 consists of 12 residues. CDR3 sequence (DNA): TGTGCCAGCAGCGTAGCGGATCAGCCCCAGCATTTT. Encoded protein: CASSVADQPQHF. The whole variable domain, remainder taken from reference TRBV9 and TRBJ1-5, is DSGVTQTPKHLITATGQRVTLRCSPRSGDLSVYWYQQSLDQGLQFLIQYYNGEERAKGNILERFSAQQFPDLHSELNLSSLELGDSALYFCASSVADQPQHFGDGTRLSIL.

This clone was counted once. The genes are TRBV9 and TRBJ1-1; TRBD1 aligns across 9 bases. J gave up 4 bases and V 4 bases, and 14 bases lay outside the gene matches. Per the germline V gene, CDR1 is SGDLS and CDR2 is YYNGEE. The CDR3 covers 17 residues. The CDR3 reads CASSSGPDPDRGTEAFF. The DNA of the CDR3 is TGTGCCAGCAGCTCCGGCCCGGACCCGGACAGGGGCACTGAAGCTTTCTTT.

This chain connects TRBV4-3 to TRBJ1-1, with D perhaps TRBD1 (6 bases). CDR1 is LGHNA, CDR2 YSLEER, per germline. The V end lost 4 bases, the J end lost 5 bases, and 26 bases lay between the germline ends. The CDR3 has 18 residues. CDR3 protein: CASSRVPGPQGGGTEAFF. CDR3 bases: TGCGCCAGCAGCCGAGTCCCCGGACCACAGGGCGGCGGGACTGAAGCTTTCTTT.

The V gene is TRBV10-2, the J gene TRBJ1-1; the D gene is possibly TRBD1 (6 bases). The CDR3 runs 13 residues. Germline V gives CDR1 WSHSY, CDR2 SAAADI. The V end lost 6 bases, the J end lost 4 bases, and 12 bases lay between the germline ends. CDR3 residues: CASSTQGGTEAFF. DNA of the CDR3: TGCGCCAGCAGCACACAGGGCGGCACTGAAGCTTTCTTT.

The chain is built from TRBV5-1 and TRBJ2-7, with D possibly TRBD1 on 6 matching bases. There are 14 residues in the CDR3. V lost 4 bases to trimming and J lost 3 bases, with 14 bases between them. Germline V gene data show CDR1 as SGHRS and CDR2 as YFSETQ. CDR3 sequence (DNA): TGCGCCAGCAGCCCAGGCAGGGGCCACTACGAGCAGTACTTC. Protein: CASSPGRGHYEQYF.

The chain joins TRBV27 to TRBJ2-2; TRBD2 matches at 9 bases. CDR3 length: 16 residues. The trim removed 7 bases at V and 1 base at J, leaving 7 bases unmatched. CDR1 and CDR2 from the germline V gene are MNHEY and SMNVEV (reference sequence). CDR3 protein: CASIPLSGGNTGELFF. CDR3 bases: TGTGCCAGCATCCCCCTTAGCGGGGGGAACACCGGGGAGCTGTTTTTT.